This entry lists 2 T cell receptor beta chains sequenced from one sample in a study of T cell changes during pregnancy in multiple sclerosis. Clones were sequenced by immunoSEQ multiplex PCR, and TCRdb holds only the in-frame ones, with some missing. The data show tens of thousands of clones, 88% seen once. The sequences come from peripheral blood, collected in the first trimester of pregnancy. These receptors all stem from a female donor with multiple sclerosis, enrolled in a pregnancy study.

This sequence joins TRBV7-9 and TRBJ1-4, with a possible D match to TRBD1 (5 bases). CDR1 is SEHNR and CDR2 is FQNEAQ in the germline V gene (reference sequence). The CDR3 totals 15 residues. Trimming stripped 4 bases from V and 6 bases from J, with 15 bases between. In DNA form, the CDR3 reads TGTGCCAGCAGCTACGGGGCAGGGAGGGATGAAAAACTGTTTTTT. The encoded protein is CASSYGAGRDEKLFF.

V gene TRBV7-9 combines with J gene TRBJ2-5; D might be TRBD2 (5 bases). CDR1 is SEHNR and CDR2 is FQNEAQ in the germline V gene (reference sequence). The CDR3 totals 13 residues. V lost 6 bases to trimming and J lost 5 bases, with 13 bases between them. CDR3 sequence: CASSRGAVETQYF. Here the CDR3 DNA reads TGTGCCAGCAGTCGGGGTGCGGTCGAGACCCAGTACTTC.